A single sample gave rise to the 14 T cell receptor beta chains below, sequenced in a study of T cells in localized non-small cell lung cancer. Here immunoSEQ multiplex PCR was the method, and the copy in TCRdb shows in-frame clones only, minus some. The sample includes about 28,000 clones, around 90% of them seen just once. Source: peripheral blood, taken before any cancer treatment. These receptors were taken from a woman aged 18 to 49 with stage I lung adenocarcinoma.

The V call is TRBV19, the J call TRBJ1-1, with 7 positions matching TRBD1. CDR3 length: 14 residues. Trimming cost V 5 bases and J 2 bases; bases outside gene matches: 5. Germline values: CDR1 LNHDA, CDR2 SQIVND (reference sequence). CDR3 sequence (DNA): TGTGCCAGTAGTTCTCGACAGGGAAACACTGAAGCTTTCTTT. Its protein product is CASSSRQGNTEAFF.

The V call is TRBV18, the J call TRBJ1-2, with D unresolved. The CDR3 totals 14 residues. V lost 3 bases to trimming and J lost 2 bases, with 10 bases between them. Germline V gene lookup returns CDR1 KGHSH and CDR2 LQKENI. CDR3 bases: TGTGCCAGCTCACCTTTGCCCCTCAACTATGGCTACACCTTC. Encoded protein: CASSPLPLNYGYTF.

V is TRBV11-3 and J is TRBJ2-3; TRBD2 aligns across 14 bases. This CDR3 has 17 amino acids. Trimming cost V 4 bases and J 5 bases; bases outside gene matches: 8. CDR1 is SGHNT, CDR2 YENEEA, per germline. CDR3 nucleotides: TGTGCCAGCAGCTCAAAGGGACTAGCGGGAGTTGGAGATACGCAGTATTTT. Translated: CASSSKGLAGVGDTQYF. Variable domain in full (rest from reference TRBV11-3 and TRBJ2-3): EAGVVQSPRYKIIEKKQPVAFWCNPISGHNTLYWYLQNLGQGPELLIRYENEEAVDDSQLPKDRFSAERLKGVDSTLKIQPAELGDSAVYLCASSSKGLAGVGDTQYFGPGTRLTVL.

The rearrangement joins TRBV19 to TRBJ2-1; 14 positions agree with TRBD2. CDR1 and CDR2 from the germline V gene are LNHDA and SQIVND (reference sequence). V lost 3 bases to trimming and J lost 0 bases; unmatched junction nucleotides: 4. The CDR3 has 18 amino acids. As DNA, the CDR3 is TGTGCCAGTAGTATGGGACTAGCGGGAGTTAGCTCCTACAATGAGCAGTTCTTC. Translated, it gives CASSMGLAGVSSYNEQFF.

The rearrangement joins TRBV28 to TRBJ2-2; D perhaps matches TRBD1 (6 bases). CDR1 and CDR2 (germline): MDHEN, SYDVKM. Between the trimmed V and J ends, which lost 2 bases and 0 bases, there was a span of 22 bases. The CDR3 covers 20 residues. The CDR3 bases are TGTGCCAGCAGTTTAACCTATCCCCCGACAGGACACCCGAACACCGGGGAGCTGTTTTTT. It translates to CASSLTYPPTGHPNTGELFF.

J is TRBJ2-7 and V is TRBV5-1; D might be TRBD1 (6 bases). Trimming took 0 bases from V and 6 from J, leaving 19 bases between them. The CDR3 consists of 16 residues. CDR1 and CDR2 from the germline V gene are SGHRS and YFSETQ. This CDR3 is CASSLVQQGPAGEQYF. CDR3 DNA sequence: TGCGCCAGCAGCTTGGTACAACAGGGCCCTGCAGGCGAGCAGTACTTC.

A single count supports this clone. The J gene is TRBJ1-3, the V gene TRBV6-5; D gene ambiguous. This CDR3 spans 14 amino acids. Germline CDR1 and CDR2: MNHEY and SVGAGI. The ends were cut back, 6 bases at V and 0 bases at J, with 9 bases in the middle. In DNA, the CDR3 is TGTGCCAGCAGGGGAGGGTTCTCTGGAAACACCATATATTTT. Residues: CASRGGFSGNTIYF.

This clone is large in the sample. The V gene is TRBV12-5, the J gene TRBJ1-2; D unclear. Trimming removed 0 bases from V and 3 bases from J, with 8 bases in between. The CDR3 contains 14 residues. Germline V gene data show CDR1 as LGHNT and CDR2 as FRNRAP. The CDR3 DNA follows: TGTGCTAGTGGTTTGGTAGGCGGATACTATGGCTACACCTTC. This sequence encodes CASGLVGGYYGYTF.

This clone was picked up a small number of times. The genes are TRBV30 and TRBJ2-7; no clear D gene. Trimming shortened V by 3 bases and J by 1 base, and 7 bases separated the two germline ends. The CDR3 consists of 12 residues. The germline gives CDR1 GTSNPN, CDR2 SVGIG (reference sequence). The CDR3 bases are TGTGCCTGGAGCCACGAGTCCTACGAGCAGTACTTC. Translated, it gives CAWSHESYEQYF.

The rearrangement uses TRBV10-3 and TRBJ1-1; tentatively, D is TRBD1 (6 bases). V was pared by 9 bases and J by 0 bases, with 11 bases between. Per germline, CDR1 ENHRY and CDR2 SYGVKD. The length of the CDR3 is 13 residues. The CDR3 loop is CAISAGVNTEAFF. The DNA of the CDR3 is TGTGCCATTTCTGCAGGGGTGAACACTGAAGCTTTCTTT.

The V gene is TRBV19, the J gene TRBJ1-2; no definite D call. There are 15 residues in the CDR3. The germline gives CDR1 LNHDA, CDR2 SQIVND (reference sequence). Trimming removed 7 bases from V and 2 bases from J, with 17 bases in between. This CDR3 is CASTYGRYLNYGYTF. CDR3 in DNA: TGTGCCAGTACGTATGGGAGGTATCTCAACTATGGCTACACCTTC.

This clone was seen more than once but under ten times. The rearrangement joins TRBV30 to TRBJ1-1; D not certain. Deletions cut 4 bases from V and 1 base from J, with 7 bases between. The CDR3 runs 12 residues. Germline lookup yields CDR1 GTSNPN and CDR2 SVGIG (reference sequence). The CDR3 protein is CAWTEENTEAFF. The CDR3 DNA reads TGTGCCTGGACGGAAGAGAACACTGAAGCTTTCTTT.

The chain carries TRBV21-1 and TRBJ2-2; the listed D gene, TRBD2, was not tested against the DNA. TRBV21-1 is a documented pseudogene. There are 13 residues in the CDR3. This CDR3 is CASTPRRSGELFF. The CDR3 coding sequence is TGTGCCAGCACCCCAAGGAGATCCGGGGAGCTGTTTTTT.

The chain has TRBV5-6 and TRBJ1-2; 8 bases match TRBD1. The germline V gene encodes CDR1 SGHDT and CDR2 YYEEEE. The CDR3 sequence is 15 residues long. The V gene end was trimmed by 4 bases and the J gene end by 0 bases; junction bases not matched to a gene: 5. DNA for the CDR3: TGTGCCAGCAGCAGAGACAGGGGAGCTAACTATGGCTACACCTTC. Translation: CASSRDRGANYGYTF.